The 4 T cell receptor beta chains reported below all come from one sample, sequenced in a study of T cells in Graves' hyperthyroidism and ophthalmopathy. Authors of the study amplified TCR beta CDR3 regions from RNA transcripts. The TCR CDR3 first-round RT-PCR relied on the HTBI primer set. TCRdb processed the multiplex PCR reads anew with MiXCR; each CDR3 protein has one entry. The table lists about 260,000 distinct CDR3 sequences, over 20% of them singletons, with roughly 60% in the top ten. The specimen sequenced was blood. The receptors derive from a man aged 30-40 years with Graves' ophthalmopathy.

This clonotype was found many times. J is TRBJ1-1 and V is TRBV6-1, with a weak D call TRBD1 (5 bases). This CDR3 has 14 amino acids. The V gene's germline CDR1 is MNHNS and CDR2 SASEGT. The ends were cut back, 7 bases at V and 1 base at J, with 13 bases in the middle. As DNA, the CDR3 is TGTGCCAGCATGGGACGGTCGAAGAACACTGAAGCTTTCTTT. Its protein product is CASMGRSKNTEAFF.

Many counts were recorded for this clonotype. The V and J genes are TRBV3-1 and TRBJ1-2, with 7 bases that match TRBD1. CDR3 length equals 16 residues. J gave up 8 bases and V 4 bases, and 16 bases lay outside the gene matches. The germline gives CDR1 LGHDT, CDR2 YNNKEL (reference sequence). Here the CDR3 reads CASSPWAGGPVEGYTF. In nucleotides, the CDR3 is TGTGCCAGCAGCCCCTGGGCAGGGGGGCCTGTAGAGGGCTACACCTTC.

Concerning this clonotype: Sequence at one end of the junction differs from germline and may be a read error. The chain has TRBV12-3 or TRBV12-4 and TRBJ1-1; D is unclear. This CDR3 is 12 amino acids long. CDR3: CTSSLRNTEAFF. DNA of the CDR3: TGTACCAGCAGTTTAAGGAACACTGAAGCTTTCTTT.

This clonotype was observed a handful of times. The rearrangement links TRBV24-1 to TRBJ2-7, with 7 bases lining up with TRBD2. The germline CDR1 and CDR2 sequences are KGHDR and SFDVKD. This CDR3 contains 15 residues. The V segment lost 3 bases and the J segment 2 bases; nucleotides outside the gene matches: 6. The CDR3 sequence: CATSDRRGLTYEQYF. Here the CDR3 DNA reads TGTGCCACCAGTGATCGTAGGGGACTAACCTACGAGCAGTACTTC.